These 32 T cell receptor beta chains came from one sample sequenced in a study of T cell responses to AZD1222 COVID-19 vaccine. Method: immunoSEQ multiplex PCR; TCRdb's copy keeps in-frame clones and lacks some. This sample carries 130,000 to 150,000 clones, about 90% of them seen once, and the ten largest clones take around 5.2%. The input for sequencing was peripheral blood, taken on day 0 of AZD1222 vaccination. These receptors were obtained from an adult in good health.

In this sample, this clone turned up a few times. The rearrangement links TRBV29-1 to TRBJ2-7, with D uncertain. This CDR3 region has 13 residues. Germline CDR1 is SQVTM and CDR2 is ANQGSEA. V shed 4 bases and J shed 1 base, with 11 bases lying between them. For the CDR3, the DNA is TGCAGCGTTGCCTGGGGAAATTCCTACGAGCAGTACTTC. The encoded protein is CSVAWGNSYEQYF.

The rearrangement links TRBV5-4 to TRBJ1-2; maybe TRBD1 (5 bases). Between the trimmed V and J ends, which lost 0 bases and 4 bases, there was a span of 13 bases. This CDR3 has 15 residues. Looked up from germline, CDR1 is SGHNT and CDR2 is YYREEE (reference sequence). DNA of the CDR3: TGTGCCAGCAGCTTGGTCGGGGCGGAAGGCTATGGCTACACCTTC. Translation: CASSLVGAEGYGYTF.

In this sample, this clone turned up once. The chain uses TRBV4-1 and TRBJ1-2; 11 nucleotides match TRBD1. The germline gives CDR1 MGHRA, CDR2 YSYEKL. CDR3 length: 17 amino acids. The ends lost 1 base at V and 0 bases at J; junction bases unmatched: 4. The CDR3 coding sequence is TGCGCCAGCAGCCAAGGGACAGGGGGCCTAGCTAACTATGGCTACACCTTC. It translates to CASSQGTGGLANYGYTF.

The chain couples TRBV21-1 to TRBJ2-7; no DNA check was done on the table's D call, TRBD2. TRBV21-1 is a pseudogene. The length of the CDR3 is 15 residues. Written as DNA, the CDR3 is TGTGCCAGCAGCATCCGACTAGCGGGAGGAAGAAAGCAGTACTTC. It specifies CASSIRLAGGRKQYF.

The chain recombines TRBV27 with TRBJ1-2, with 7 bases that match TRBD1. CDR1 and CDR2 (germline): MNHEY, SMNVEV (reference sequence). V dropped 2 bases and J dropped 6; count of bases not matched to a gene: 3. This CDR3 has 13 residues. Here the CDR3 DNA reads TGTGCCAGCAGTTTACGGGACAGAAATGGCTACACCTTC. Translation: CASSLRDRNGYTF.

The chain couples TRBV6-6 to TRBJ2-7; D is unresolved. The CDR3 runs to 15 residues. V shed 0 bases and J shed 3 bases, with 12 bases lying between them. In germline, CDR1 is MNHNY, CDR2 SVGAGI (reference sequence). The CDR3 nucleotides are TGTGCCAGCAGTTACTCGCCCGCCAGAGACTACGAGCAGTACTTC. Protein product: CASSYSPARDYEQYF.

The chain is built from TRBV29-1 and TRBJ2-1, with D unresolved. This CDR3 has 12 amino acids. The V and J ends lost 5 bases and 5 bases respectively, with 10 bases between them. The germline V gene has CDR1 SQVTM and CDR2 ANQGSEA. This CDR3 is CSVLLPNNEQFF. The CDR3 region has the DNA TGCAGCGTTCTTTTACCCAACAATGAGCAGTTCTTC.

The gene calls are TRBV9 and TRBJ1-1; D gene ambiguous. This CDR3 is 14 amino acids long. The germline gives CDR1 SGDLS, CDR2 YYNGEE. Trimming removed 2 bases from V and 6 bases from J, with 14 bases in between. DNA for the CDR3: TGTGCCAGCAGCGTCACTATAGGCAGCGCTGAAGCTTTCTTT. Translating gives CASSVTIGSAEAFF.

This chain uses TRBV24-1 with TRBJ1-5; maybe TRBD1 (5 bases). Trimming stripped 9 bases from V and 4 bases from J, with 15 bases between. The CDR3 is 14 amino acids. Germline values: CDR1 KGHDR, CDR2 SFDVKD. CDR3 sequence (DNA): TGTGCCACCTCGCCCGGGGCATCAAATCAGCCCCAGCATTTT. It specifies CATSPGASNQPQHF.

This clone was seen just once. This chain links TRBV18 with TRBJ1-3, with D uncertain. The V gene lost 1 base and the J gene lost 1 base, with 11 bases spanning the gap. Germline loops: CDR1 KGHSH, CDR2 LQKENI. The CDR3 totals 16 residues. The CDR3 region is CASSPQKINSGNTIYF. The CDR3, as DNA: TGTGCCAGCTCACCACAAAAGATTAATTCTGGAAACACCATATATTTT.

J is TRBJ1-4 and V is TRBV28; no firm D call. The CDR3 spans 16 residues. Trimming removed 5 bases from V and 2 bases from J, with 15 bases in between. CDR1 is MDHEN and CDR2 is SYDVKM in the germline V gene. The CDR3 sequence is CASSLGWGATNEKLFF. The CDR3 nucleotides read TGTGCCAGCAGTCTTGGCTGGGGAGCGACTAATGAAAAACTGTTTTTT.

About this clone: The junction departs from germline at one end; a sequencing error may be responsible. V and J are TRBV2 and TRBJ1-1; 8 bases agree with TRBD1. Germline V gene lookup returns CDR1 SNHLY and CDR2 FYNNEI. CDR3 length: 14 amino acids. DNA for the CDR3: TGTGCCAGCAGCCTGGGACAGGAGGTTCTGCTACAGTACTTT. This gives the protein CASSLGQEVLLQYF.

The chain is built from TRBV28 and TRBJ1-1; D uncertain. The CDR3 totals 13 residues. The germline V and J ends were trimmed by 5 bases and 11 bases, with 18 bases remaining between them. CDR1 is MDHEN and CDR2 is SYDVKM in the germline V gene. CDR3 bases: TGTGCCAGCAGTCCATACCTGGCCCATCTGGCTTTCTTT. It encodes CASSPYLAHLAFF. The full variable domain, rest sourced from reference TRBV28 and TRBJ1-1, is DVKVTQSSRYLVKRTGEKVFLECVQDMDHENMFWYRQDPGLGLRLIYFSYDVKMKEKGDIPEGYSVSREKKERFSLILESASTNQTSMYLCASSPYLAHLAFFGQGTRLTVV.

The rearrangement joins TRBV5-8 to TRBJ2-7; D call uncertain. Germline loops: CDR1 SGHTS, CDR2 YDEGEE. V dropped 2 bases and J dropped 6 bases, with 18 bases sitting between them. The CDR3 covers 15 residues. The CDR3 here is CASSFGVGPLGEQYF. The CDR3 DNA is TGTGCCAGCAGCTTTGGTGTAGGGCCTCTGGGCGAGCAGTACTTC.

The rearrangement links TRBV19 to TRBJ1-4, with a possible D match to TRBD1 (5 bases). Per germline, CDR1 LNHDA and CDR2 SQIVND (reference sequence). The CDR3 covers 15 residues. Trimming cost V 3 bases and J 3 bases, with 11 bases left between them. CDR3 amino acids: CASSMGRQPNEKLFF. The CDR3 nucleotides are TGTGCCAGTAGTATGGGGCGGCAGCCTAATGAAAAACTGTTTTTT.

This rearrangement joins TRBV7-2 to TRBJ1-5, with 10 bases that match TRBD1. V shed 5 bases and J 6 bases; nucleotides not matched to a gene: 4. Germline CDR1 SGHTA, CDR2 FQGNSA. This CDR3 comprises 14 residues. This CDR3 is CASSLTGGGQPQHF. The CDR3 nucleotides are TGTGCCAGCAGCCTGACAGGGGGCGGTCAGCCCCAGCATTTT.

The chain carries TRBV7-7 and TRBJ2-5; 7 positions agree with TRBD2. Germline V gene sequence: CDR1 SSHAT, CDR2 FNYEAQ (reference sequence). The CDR3 spans 15 residues. The V segment lost 1 base and the J segment 4 bases; nucleotides outside the gene matches: 6. CDR3: CASSLESSGGETQYF. The CDR3 DNA reads as TGTGCCAGCAGCTTAGAGTCTAGCGGTGGAGAGACCCAGTACTTC.

The J gene is TRBJ2-7, the V gene TRBV28; 13 bases align to TRBD2. CDR1 and CDR2 (germline): MDHEN, SYDVKM. V lost 2 bases to trimming and J lost 2 bases; unmatched junction nucleotides: 12. The CDR3 sequence is 19 residues long. This CDR3 is CASSLKTSGRRVGAYEQYF. The DNA of the CDR3 is TGTGCCAGCAGTTTAAAGACTAGCGGGAGGCGAGTGGGGGCCTACGAGCAGTACTTC.

V gene TRBV5-1 combines with J gene TRBJ1-1, with TRBD1 as a possible D gene (5 bases). The CDR3 is made up of 14 amino acids. The germline gives CDR1 SGHRS, CDR2 YFSETQ. The V gene lost 0 bases and the J gene lost 7 bases, with 13 bases spanning the gap. CDR3 coding DNA: TGCGCCAGCAGCTTGGAGGGGCTATTGGTTGAAGCTTTCTTT. It encodes CASSLEGLLVEAFF.

The chain combines TRBV7-7 with TRBJ1-5; TRBD1 matches at 12 bases. Trimming removed 1 base from V and 4 bases from J; junction bases left unmatched: 2. The CDR3 covers 16 residues. In germline, CDR1 is SSHAT, CDR2 FNYEAQ (reference sequence). DNA of the CDR3: TGTGCCAGCAGCTTAGGGGACAGGGGGCCGAATCAGCCCCAGCATTTT. Its protein is CASSLGDRGPNQPQHF. The entire variable domain, with the rest obtained from reference TRBV7-7 and TRBJ1-5, is as follows: GAGVSQSPRYKVTKRGQDVTLRCDPISSHATLYWYQQALGQGPEFLTYFNYEAQPDKSGLPSDRFSAERPEGSISTLTIQRTEQRDSAMYRCASSLGDRGPNQPQHFGDGTRLSIL.

The rearrangement links TRBV12-3 or TRBV12-4 to TRBJ1-1, with D perhaps TRBD1 (5 bases). Trimming took 2 bases from V and 7 from J, leaving 11 bases between them. This CDR3 is built from 13 residues. CDR3 amino acids: CASSLQRGGEAFF. In DNA, the CDR3 is TGTGCCAGCAGTTTACAAAGGGGTGGTGAAGCTTTCTTT.

The CDR3 sequence is CASSLAAGRNEKLFF. CDR3 nucleotides: TGTGCCAGCAGCTTGGCCGCAGGGAGAAATGAAAAACTGTTTTTT. The chain joins TRBV5-4 to TRBJ1-4; D may be TRBD1 (5 bases). The CDR3 totals 15 residues. Germline CDR1 and CDR2: SGHNT and YYREEE (reference sequence). V was shortened by 0 bases and J by 5 bases, with 11 bases between the two germline ends.

This chain joins TRBV5-4 and TRBJ2-7, with D possibly TRBD1 on 6 matching bases. This CDR3 is built from 14 residues. The V gene's germline CDR1 is SGHNT and CDR2 YYREEE (reference sequence). Between the trimmed V and J ends, which lost 0 bases and 5 bases, there was a span of 12 bases. The CDR3 spells CASSLVLAGDEQYF. The CDR3 DNA is TGTGCCAGCAGCTTGGTTTTGGCAGGGGACGAGCAGTACTTC.

The chain recombines TRBV11-1 with TRBJ1-5; no reliable D call. The CDR3 runs to 13 residues. V lost 1 base to trimming and J lost 0 bases, with 1 base between them. The germline V gene encodes CDR1 SGHAT and CDR2 FQDESV (reference sequence). Here the CDR3 DNA reads TGTGCCAGCAGCTTAGATAGCAATCAGCCCCAGCATTTT. It specifies CASSLDSNQPQHF.

V usage is TRBV5-1 and J usage is TRBJ2-3; D assignment may be TRBD1 or TRBD2 (5 bases each). V was clipped by 0 bases and J by 0 bases, with 14 bases between them. Germline CDR1 SGHRS, CDR2 YFSETQ. This CDR3 is 17 amino acids long. The CDR3 DNA reads TGCGCCAGCAGCTTGGAGGGGCCTAGGACTAGCACAGATACGCAGTATTTT. Its translation is CASSLEGPRTSTDTQYF.

The chain is built from TRBV7-2 and TRBJ1-1; the D gene is possibly TRBD1 (5 bases). V was cut by 5 bases and J by 1 base, with 14 bases left in between. The CDR3 length is 15 residues. Germline CDR1 reads SGHTA; CDR2 reads FQGNSA. The CDR3 DNA reads as TGTGCCAGCAGCCTAATGGGGGGGAAGAACACTGAAGCTTTCTTT. It is translated as CASSLMGGKNTEAFF.

The CDR3 DNA sequence: TGCGCCAGCAGCCAGGCAACCGGATCGGGAGTAGGTTACGAGCAGTACTTC. It translates to CASSQATGSGVGYEQYF. V and J are TRBV4-3 and TRBJ2-7; TRBD2 is a possible D gene (6 bases). Trimming removed 3 bases from V and 4 bases from J, with 22 bases in between. The CDR3 runs 17 residues. Germline V gives CDR1 LGHNA, CDR2 YSLEER.

This chain joins TRBV12-3 or TRBV12-4 and TRBJ2-5, with D perhaps matching TRBD2 (6 bases). The CDR3 covers 13 residues. V lost 11 bases to trimming and J lost 0 bases, with 13 bases between them. The CDR3 sequence: CASRRGNQETQYF. The CDR3 bases are TGTGCCTCACGTCGGGGGAACCAAGAGACCCAGTACTTC.

The chain carries TRBV5-4 and TRBJ1-3; D may be TRBD1 (6 bases). The CDR3 has 17 residues. Germline V gives CDR1 SGHNT, CDR2 YYREEE (reference sequence). The ends were cut back, 1 base at V and 0 bases at J, with 14 bases in the middle. CDR3 region: CASSLKGVPPSGNTIYF. The DNA for the CDR3 is TGTGCCAGCAGCTTGAAGGGGGTACCCCCCTCTGGAAACACCATATATTTT. The full variable domain, in which reference TRBV5-4 and TRBJ1-3 provide the parts outside the CDR3, is ETGVTQSPTHLIKTRGQQVTLRCSSQSGHNTVSWYQQALGQGPQFIFQYYREEENGRGNFPPRFSGLQFPNYSSELNVNALELDDSALYLCASSLKGVPPSGNTIYFGEGSWLTVV.

This chain links TRBV18 with TRBJ2-5, with a possible D match to TRBD1 (5 bases). The CDR3 runs 14 residues. CDR1 is KGHSH and CDR2 is LQKENI in the germline V gene. V was trimmed by 6 bases and J by 5 bases, leaving 16 bases between them. In DNA form, the CDR3 reads TGTGCCAGCTCTCAAGACAGATCGGGTGAGACCCAGTACTTC. Its protein product is CASSQDRSGETQYF.

This chain connects TRBV24-1 to TRBJ1-5; D gene unclear. The germline V and J ends were trimmed by 9 bases and 4 bases, with 9 bases remaining between them. The CDR3 sequence is 12 residues long. Germline V lookup: CDR1 KGHDR, CDR2 SFDVKD. CDR3 in DNA: TGTGCCACCGCAACGGAGAATCAGCCCCAGCATTTT. The encoded protein is CATATENQPQHF.

The chain combines TRBV5-4 with TRBJ1-1; a possible D gene is TRBD1 (5 bases). CDR1 is SGHNT, CDR2 YYREEE, per germline (reference sequence). With 4 bases removed from V and 1 base from J, the gap between germline ends came to 11 bases. The CDR3 spans 14 residues. CDR3 amino acids: CASSLTTGNTEAFF. DNA of the CDR3: TGTGCCAGCAGCCTAACAACAGGGAACACTGAAGCTTTCTTT.